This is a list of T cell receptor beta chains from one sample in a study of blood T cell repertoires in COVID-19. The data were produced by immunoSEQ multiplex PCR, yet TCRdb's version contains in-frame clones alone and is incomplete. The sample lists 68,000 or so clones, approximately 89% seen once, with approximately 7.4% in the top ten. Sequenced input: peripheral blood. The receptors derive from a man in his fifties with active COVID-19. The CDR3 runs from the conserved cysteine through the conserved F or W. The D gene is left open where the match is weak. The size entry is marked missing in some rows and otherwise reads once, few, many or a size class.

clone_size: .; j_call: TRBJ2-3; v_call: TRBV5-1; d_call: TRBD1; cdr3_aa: CASSLVGGLGTDTQYF; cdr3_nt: TGCGCCAGCAGCTTGGTAGGGGGCTTAGGCACAGATACGCAGTATTTT
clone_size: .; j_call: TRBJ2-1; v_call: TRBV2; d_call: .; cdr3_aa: CASSEVGSVDEQFF; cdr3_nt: TGTGCCAGCAGTGAGGTTGGTAGTGTGGATGAGCAGTTCTTC
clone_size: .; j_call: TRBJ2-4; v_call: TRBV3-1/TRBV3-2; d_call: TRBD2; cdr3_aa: CASSLGAGVAKNIQYF; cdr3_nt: TGTGCCAGCAGCCTCGGGGCGGGGGTAGCCAAAAACATTCAGTACTTC
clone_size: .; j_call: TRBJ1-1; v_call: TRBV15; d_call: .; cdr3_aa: CAASRVRAENTEAFF; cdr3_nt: TGTGCCGCCAGCAGAGTGAGGGCAGAGAACACTGAAGCTTTCTTT
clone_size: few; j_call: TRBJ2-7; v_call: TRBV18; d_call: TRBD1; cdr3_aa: CASSPGQGAYEQYF; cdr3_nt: TGTGCCAGCTCGCCCGGACAGGGGGCTTACGAGCAGTACTTC
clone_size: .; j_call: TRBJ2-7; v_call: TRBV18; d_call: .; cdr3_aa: CASSPPLRGEQYF; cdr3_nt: TGTGCCAGCTCACCACCTCTTCGAGGTGAGCAGTACTTC
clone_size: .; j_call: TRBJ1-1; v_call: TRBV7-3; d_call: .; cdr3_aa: CASSTGGMNTEAFF; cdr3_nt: TGTGCCAGCAGTACCGGAGGGATGAACACTGAAGCTTTCTTT
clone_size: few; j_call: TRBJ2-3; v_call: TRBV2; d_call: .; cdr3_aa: CASTYRDSQTDTQYF; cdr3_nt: TGTGCCAGCACCTACCGGGACTCCCAAACAGATACGCAGTATTTT
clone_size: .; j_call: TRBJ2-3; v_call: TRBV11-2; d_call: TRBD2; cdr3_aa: CASSPWGGADTQYF; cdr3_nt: TGTGCCAGCAGCCCCTGGGGGGGTGCAGATACGCAGTATTTT
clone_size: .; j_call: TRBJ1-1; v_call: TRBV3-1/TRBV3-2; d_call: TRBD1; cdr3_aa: CASSRQGDHTEAFF; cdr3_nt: TGTGCCAGCAGTAGACAGGGAGATCACACTGAAGCTTTCTTT
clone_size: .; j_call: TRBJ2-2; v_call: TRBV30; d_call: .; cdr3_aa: CAWSGGYTGELFF; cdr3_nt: TGTGCCTGGAGTGGAGGGTACACCGGGGAGCTGTTTTTT
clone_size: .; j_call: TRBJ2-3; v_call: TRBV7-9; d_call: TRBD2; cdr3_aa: CASRIAGGSTDTQYF; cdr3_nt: TGTGCCAGCAGAATAGCGGGAGGATCCACAGATACGCAGTATTTT
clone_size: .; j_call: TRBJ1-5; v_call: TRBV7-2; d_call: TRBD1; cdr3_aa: CASSLTGVRNQPQHF; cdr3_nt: TGTGCCAGCAGCTTAACAGGGGTTCGGAATCAGCCCCAGCATTTT
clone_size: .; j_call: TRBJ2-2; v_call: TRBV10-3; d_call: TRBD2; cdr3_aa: CASHPSGGLNTGELFF; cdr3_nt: TGTGCCTCCCACCCTAGCGGGGGGTTGAACACCGGGGAGCTGTTTTTT
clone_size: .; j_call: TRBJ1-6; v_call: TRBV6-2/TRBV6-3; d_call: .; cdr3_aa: CASSYAGVNSPLHF; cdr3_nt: TGTGCCAGCAGTTACGCCGGGGTAAATTCACCCCTCCACTTT
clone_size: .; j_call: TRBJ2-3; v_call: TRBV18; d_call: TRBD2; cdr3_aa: CASSPPSGIRTDTQYF; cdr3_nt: TGTGCCAGCTCACCACCTAGCGGGATTCGCACAGATACGCAGTATTTT
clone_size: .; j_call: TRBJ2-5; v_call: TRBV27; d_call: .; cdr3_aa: CASSPHRPTGYQETQYF; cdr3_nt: TGTGCCAGCAGTCCGCACCGTCCGACAGGATACCAAGAGACCCAGTACTTC
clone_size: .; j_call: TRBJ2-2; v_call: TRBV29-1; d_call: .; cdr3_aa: CSVLRGTGELFF; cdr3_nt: TGCAGCGTTCTTCGGGGCACCGGGGAGCTGTTTTTT
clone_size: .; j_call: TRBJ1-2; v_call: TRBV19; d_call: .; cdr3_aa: CASSRLGGYTF; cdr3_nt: TGTGCCAGTAGTAGACTGGGTGGCTACACCTTC
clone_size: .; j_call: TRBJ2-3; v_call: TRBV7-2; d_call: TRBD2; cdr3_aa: CASTPRRDYNTDTQYF; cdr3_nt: TGTGCCAGCACCCCTCGCCGGGACTACAACACAGATACGCAGTATTTT
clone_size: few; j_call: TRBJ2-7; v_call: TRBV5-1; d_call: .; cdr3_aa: CASSGSGGRSYEQYF; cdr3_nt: TGCGCCAGCAGTGGATCGGGGGGCCGTTCCTACGAGCAGTACTTC
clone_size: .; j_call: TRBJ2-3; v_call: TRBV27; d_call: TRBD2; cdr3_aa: CASRSGGVLTDTQYF; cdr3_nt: TGTGCCAGCCGTAGCGGGGGCGTCCTCACAGATACGCAGTATTTT